This is a list of T cell receptor beta chains from one sample in a study of shared clonotypes between healthy human individuals. TCRdb's copy holds only in-frame clones and misses some; the assay was immunoSEQ multiplex PCR. Counted here are hundreds of thousands of clones, around 97% occurring once; the ten biggest clones make up roughly 0.05%. Sequenced sample: naive CD4+ T cells sorted from blood. These receptors originate from a woman in her twenties or thirties in good health. Each CDR3 is given with its conserved first and last residue. D genes are given only for firm matches. Size is omitted from some rows. Given values are once, few, many or a class for expanded clones.

cdr3_aa,cdr3_nt,d_call,clone_size,v_call,j_call
CASVGGSNEQYF,TGTGCCTCCGTGGGGGGCTCAAACGAGCAGTACTTC,NA,once,TRBV18,TRBJ2-7
CASSSPGRGYEQYF,TGTGCCAGCAGTTCACCGGGACGGGGCTACGAGCAGTACTTC,NA,NA,TRBV28,TRBJ2-7
CASSLSGTGSLRQYF,TGTGCCAGCAGTTTATCCGGGACAGGGAGCTTAAGGCAGTACTTC,TRBD1,NA,TRBV27,TRBJ2-7
CATGGYDYNEQFF,TGTGCCACCGGGGGGTATGACTACAATGAGCAGTTCTTC,TRBD2,NA,TRBV28,TRBJ2-1
CASSPGATANTGELFF,TGCGCCAGCAGCCCAGGGGCGACCGCGAACACCGGGGAGCTGTTTTTT,NA,NA,TRBV10-1,TRBJ2-2
CASSLTGTANTEAFF,TGCGCCAGCAGCTTAACCGGGACAGCGAACACTGAAGCTTTCTTT,TRBD1,NA,TRBV5-1,TRBJ1-1
CASSKAGPAGNQPQHF,TGTGCCAGCAGTAAGGCGGGGCCTGCGGGCAATCAGCCCCAGCATTTT,NA,NA,TRBV28,TRBJ1-5
CASSLVPGVAYEQYF,TGCGCCAGCAGCTTGGTGCCGGGAGTAGCCTACGAGCAGTACTTC,NA,NA,TRBV5-1,TRBJ2-7
CASSSRTDTQYF,TGTGCCAGCAGCAGCCGAACAGATACGCAGTATTTT,NA,NA,TRBV6-5,TRBJ2-3
CAWSVLGTATYNEQFF,TGTGCCTGGAGTGTACTAGGGACGGCCACCTACAATGAGCAGTTCTTC,NA,NA,TRBV30,TRBJ2-1
CASSAQTGVFTEAFF,TGTGCCAGCAGCGCACAGACAGGGGTGTTCACTGAAGCTTTCTTT,TRBD1,once,TRBV27,TRBJ1-1
CASSWTSGKRAGELFF,TGCGCCAGCAGCTGGACTAGCGGGAAAAGAGCCGGGGAGCTGTTTTTT,TRBD2,NA,TRBV5-1,TRBJ2-2
CASRTWTANTGELFF,TGCGCCAGCAGAACGTGGACGGCGAACACCGGGGAGCTGTTTTTT,NA,NA,TRBV5-1,TRBJ2-2
CASIRRGTMNTEAFF,TGTGCCAGTATCAGGAGGGGGACGATGAACACTGAAGCTTTCTTT,NA,NA,TRBV19,TRBJ1-1
CASSLEGDLSKYF,TGTGCCAGCAGCTTAGAAGGGGACCTTTCTAAGTACTTC,NA,NA,TRBV11-2,TRBJ2-7
CASSPLSGTHNEQFF,TGTGCCAGCAGCCCCCTCAGCGGGACCCACAATGAGCAGTTCTTC,TRBD2,NA,TRBV11-2,TRBJ2-1
CASSSWTSGSGLYEQYF,TGTGCCAGCAGCTCATGGACTAGCGGGAGCGGTTTGTACGAGCAGTACTTC,TRBD2,NA,TRBV7-9,TRBJ2-7
CASSSPSGRYQETQYF,TGTGCCAGCAGCTCCCCTAGCGGGAGGTACCAAGAGACCCAGTACTTC,TRBD2,NA,TRBV5-6,TRBJ2-5
CASSFDRGGQGVQYF,TGTGCCAGCAGCTTTGACAGGGGCGGGCAAGGTGTCCAGTACTTC,TRBD1,NA,TRBV7-7,TRBJ2-5
CASSQGRRYQETQYF,TGTGCCAGCAGCCAGGGACGTAGGTACCAAGAGACCCAGTACTTC,NA,NA,TRBV5-6,TRBJ2-5
CASSPGDLNTEAFF,TGCGCCAGCAGCCCAGGGGACCTGAACACTGAAGCTTTCTTT,NA,once,TRBV5-1,TRBJ1-1
CAGGSAYNEQFF,TGTGCCGGGGGGAGCGCCTACAATGAGCAGTTCTTC,NA,NA,TRBV19,TRBJ2-1
CASSFGDFEAFF,TGTGCCAGCAGTTTTGGGGACTTTGAAGCTTTCTTT,NA,NA,TRBV28,TRBJ1-1
CASSLTAQSSYNEQFF,TGTGCCAGCAGCTTAACGGCCCAGAGCTCCTACAATGAGCAGTTCTTC,NA,NA,TRBV7-2,TRBJ2-1
CASSERAYEQYF,TGTGCCAGCAGTGAAAGAGCTTACGAGCAGTACTTC,NA,NA,TRBV2,TRBJ2-7
CASSRDRAGSYEQYF,TGTGCCAGCAGCCGGGACAGGGCCGGCTCCTACGAGCAGTACTTC,TRBD1,NA,TRBV6-5,TRBJ2-7
CASSPRPFTDTQYF,TGTGCCAGCAGTCCAAGACCGTTCACAGATACGCAGTATTTT,NA,NA,TRBV27,TRBJ2-3
CASSFEVRRGDLTYEQYF,TGTGCCAGCAGTTTTGAGGTTCGGCGCGGCGACTTAACCTACGAGCAGTACTTC,NA,NA,TRBV27,TRBJ2-7
CASSLGLAEVYEQYF,TGTGCCAGTAGTCTGGGGCTAGCGGAAGTCTACGAGCAGTACTTC,TRBD2,NA,TRBV19,TRBJ2-7
CASRPRTGSTEAFF,TGTGCCAGCAGGCCTCGGACAGGGAGCACTGAAGCTTTCTTT,TRBD1,NA,TRBV6-1,TRBJ1-1
CASSERVGGRGF,TGTGCCAGCAGTGAGAGAGTTGGCGGGAGAGGATTC,TRBD2,NA,TRBV2,TRBJ2-7
CATSRGGQGETEAFF,TGTGCCACCAGCAGAGGGGGACAGGGCGAAACTGAAGCTTTCTTT,TRBD1,NA,TRBV15,TRBJ1-1
CASSPTGTGGTGELFF,TGTGCCAGCAGTCCGACCGGGACGGGCGGAACCGGGGAGCTGTTTTTT,NA,NA,TRBV27,TRBJ2-2
CASSPLAGGPYEQYF,TGTGCCAGCAGCCCGCTAGCGGGAGGGCCCTACGAGCAGTACTTC,TRBD2,NA,TRBV11-2,TRBJ2-7
CASKGQGLLTNEKLFF,TGTGCCAGCAAGGGACAGGGGCTCCTAACTAATGAAAAACTGTTTTTT,TRBD1,NA,TRBV2,TRBJ1-4
CAWSPGGHEQYF,TGTGCCTGGAGTCCAGGGGGCCACGAGCAGTACTTC,TRBD1,NA,TRBV30,TRBJ2-7
CATRQTGEQYF,TGTGCCACCCGACAGACGGGCGAGCAGTACTTC,NA,NA,TRBV28,TRBJ2-7
CASTGLSGEQFF,TGTGCCAGCACGGGACTTTCGGGTGAGCAGTTCTTC,NA,NA,TRBV6-5,TRBJ2-1
CASSEAGHLAKNIQYF,TGTGCCAGCAGTGAAGCGGGACACTTAGCCAAAAACATTCAGTACTTC,NA,NA,TRBV25-1,TRBJ2-4
CASSPSRGGEKLFF,TGTGCCAGCTCACCGAGCCGGGGGGGTGAAAAACTGTTTTTT,NA,NA,TRBV18,TRBJ1-4
CASSPRERGNEQFF,TGTGCCAGCTCACCGCGGGAGAGGGGCAATGAGCAGTTCTTC,TRBD2,NA,TRBV18,TRBJ2-1
CATSRAGANTEAFF,TGTGCCACCAGCAGAGCGGGGGCGAACACTGAAGCTTTCTTT,NA,once,TRBV15,TRBJ1-1
CASSSPRGGGEREQYF,TGTGCCAGCAGCTCCCCCCGGGGGGGCGGGGAGCGGGAGCAGTACTTC,TRBD2,NA,TRBV7-9,TRBJ2-5
CASSLKQAGSPLHF,TGTGCCAGCAGTTTAAAACAAGCGGGTTCACCCCTCCACTTT,NA,NA,TRBV28,TRBJ1-6
CASSRGTNANTGELFF,TGTGCCAGCAGCCGAGGGACGAACGCGAACACCGGGGAGCTGTTTTTT,NA,NA,TRBV5-5,TRBJ2-2
CASSLARQGASDTQYF,TGCGCCAGCAGCTTGGCCAGACAGGGGGCTAGCGATACGCAGTATTTT,TRBD1,NA,TRBV5-1,TRBJ2-3
CASSPRTGVEKLFF,TGTGCCAGCAGCCCACGGACAGGGGTCGAAAAACTGTTTTTT,TRBD1,NA,TRBV9,TRBJ1-4
CASSIQGGVEKLFF,TGTGCCAGCAGTATACAGGGCGGGGTCGAAAAACTGTTTTTT,NA,NA,TRBV27,TRBJ1-4
CASSARGDQPQHF,TGTGCCAGCAGTGCGAGGGGCGATCAGCCCCAGCATTTT,NA,NA,TRBV2,TRBJ1-5
CASSFTQSNEKLFF,TGTGCCAGCAGTTTTACACAGTCTAATGAAAAACTGTTTTTT,NA,NA,TRBV6-5,TRBJ1-4
CASSLDLAGAREQYF,TGTGCCAGCAGCTTAGATCTGGCGGGAGCCAGGGAGCAGTACTTC,TRBD2,few,TRBV11-2,TRBJ2-7
CASSSRAGFSEKLFF,TGTGCCAGCAGCTCCCGGGCAGGATTCTCAGAAAAACTGTTTTTT,NA,NA,TRBV7-8,TRBJ1-4